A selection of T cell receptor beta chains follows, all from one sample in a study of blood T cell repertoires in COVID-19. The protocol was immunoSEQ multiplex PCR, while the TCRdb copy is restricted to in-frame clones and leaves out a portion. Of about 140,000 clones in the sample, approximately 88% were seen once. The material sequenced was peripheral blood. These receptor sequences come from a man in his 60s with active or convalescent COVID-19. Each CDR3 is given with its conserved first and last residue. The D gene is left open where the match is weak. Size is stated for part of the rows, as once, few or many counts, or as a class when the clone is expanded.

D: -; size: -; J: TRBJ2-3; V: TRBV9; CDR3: CASSPRIGAHTQYF; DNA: TGTGCCAGCAGCCCCAGGATAGGGGCACATACGCAGTATTTT
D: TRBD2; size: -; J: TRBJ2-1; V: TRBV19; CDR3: CASSATSGSIYNEQFF; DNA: TGTGCCAGTAGTGCGACTAGCGGGAGTATCTACAATGAGCAGTTCTTC
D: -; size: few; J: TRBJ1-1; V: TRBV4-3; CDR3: CASCKGGGDTEAFF; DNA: TGCGCCAGCTGTAAGGGAGGGGGAGACACTGAAGCTTTCTTT
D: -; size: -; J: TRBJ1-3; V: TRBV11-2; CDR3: CASSQQGAGNTIYF; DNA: TGTGCCAGCAGCCAACAGGGAGCTGGAAACACCATATATTTT
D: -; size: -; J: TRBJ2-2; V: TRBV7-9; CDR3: CASSRGAWGRVTGELFF; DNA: TGTGCCAGCAGCCGCGGAGCGTGGGGGCGGGTCACCGGGGAGCTGTTTTTT
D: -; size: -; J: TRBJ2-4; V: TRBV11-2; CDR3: CASSSYGTPDVNIQYF; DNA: TGTGCCAGCAGCTCATACGGGACACCTGACGTAAACATTCAGTACTTC
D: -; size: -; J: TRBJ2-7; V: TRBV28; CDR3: CASSTRDEQYF; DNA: TGTGCCAGCTCGACCCGGGACGAGCAGTACTTC
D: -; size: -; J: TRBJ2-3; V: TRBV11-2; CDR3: CASSLGRGGSTDTQYF; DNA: TGTGCCAGCAGCTTAGGTCGAGGAGGGTCCACAGATACGCAGTATTTT
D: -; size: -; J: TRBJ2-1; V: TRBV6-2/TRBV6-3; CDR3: CASSDRGEQFF; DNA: TGTGCCAGCAGCGACCGGGGGGAGCAGTTCTTC
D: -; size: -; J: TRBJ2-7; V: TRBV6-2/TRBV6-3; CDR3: CASSYGFAAAQERRYEQYF; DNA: TGTGCCAGCAGTTACGGTTTCGCAGCAGCCCAAGAGAGGAGGTACGAGCAGTACTTC
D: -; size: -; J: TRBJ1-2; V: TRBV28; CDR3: CASNQPNLAGYTF; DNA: TGTGCCAGCAACCAACCCAATCTAGCTGGCTACACCTTC
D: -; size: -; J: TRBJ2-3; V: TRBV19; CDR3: CASSIVGTPSTDTQYF; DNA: TGTGCCAGTAGTATAGTTGGGACACCTAGCACAGATACGCAGTATTTT
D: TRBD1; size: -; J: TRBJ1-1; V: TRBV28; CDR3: CASRPPLDRATEAFF; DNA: TGTGCCAGCAGACCACCTCTGGACAGGGCGACTGAAGCTTTCTTT
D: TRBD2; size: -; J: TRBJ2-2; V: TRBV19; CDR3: CASMAGGRTGELFF; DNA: TGTGCCAGTATGGCGGGAGGGCGGACCGGGGAGCTGTTTTTT
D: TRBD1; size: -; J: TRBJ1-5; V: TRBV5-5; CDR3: CASSRTGNQPQHF; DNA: TGTGCCAGCAGCAGGACAGGGAATCAGCCCCAGCATTTT
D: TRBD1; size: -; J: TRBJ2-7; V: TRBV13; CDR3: CASSSGDRVYEQYF; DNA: TGTGCCAGCAGCTCCGGGGACAGGGTTTACGAGCAGTACTTC
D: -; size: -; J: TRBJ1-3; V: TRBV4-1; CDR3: CASSRLQVYSGNTIYF; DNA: TGCGCCAGCAGCCGATTACAGGTGTACTCTGGAAACACCATATATTTT
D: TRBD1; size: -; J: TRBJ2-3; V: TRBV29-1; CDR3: CSADRGAADTQYF; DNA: TGCAGCGCTGACAGGGGAGCCGCAGATACGCAGTATTTT
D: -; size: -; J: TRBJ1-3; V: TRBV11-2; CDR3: CASSLGPRSSGNTIYF; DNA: TGTGCCAGCAGCTTAGGACCTCGGAGCTCTGGAAACACCATATATTTT
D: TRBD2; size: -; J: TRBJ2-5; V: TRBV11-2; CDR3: CASRTPSGSLKTQYF; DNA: TGTGCCAGCAGAACTCCTAGCGGGAGTTTAAAGACCCAGTACTTC
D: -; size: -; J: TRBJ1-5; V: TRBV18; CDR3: CASSPQGGQPQHF; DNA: TGTGCCAGCTCACCCCAGGGTGGTCAGCCCCAGCATTTT
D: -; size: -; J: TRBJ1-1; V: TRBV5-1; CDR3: CASSPSGMNTEAFF; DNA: TGCGCCAGCAGCCCGTCGGGTATGAACACTGAAGCTTTCTTT
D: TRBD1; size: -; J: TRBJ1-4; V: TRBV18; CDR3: CASSSHRGTGEKLFF; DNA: TGTGCCAGCTCATCCCACAGGGGGACGGGTGAAAAACTGTTTTTT
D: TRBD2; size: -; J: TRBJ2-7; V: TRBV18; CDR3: CASALAGGPREQYF; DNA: TGTGCCAGCGCTTTAGCGGGAGGGCCGAGGGAGCAGTACTTC
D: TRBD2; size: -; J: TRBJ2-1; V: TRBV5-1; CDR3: CASSLGGTTDNEQFF; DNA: TGCGCCAGCAGCTTGGGGGGGACTACCGACAATGAGCAGTTCTTC
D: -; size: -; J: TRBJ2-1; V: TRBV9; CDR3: CASSALSSYNEQFF; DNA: TGTGCCAGCAGTGCTCTTAGCTCCTACAATGAGCAGTTCTTC
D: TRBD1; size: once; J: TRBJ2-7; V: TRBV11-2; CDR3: CASSRVDRVSEQYF; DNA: TGTGCCAGCAGCCGGGTGGACAGGGTGAGCGAGCAGTACTTC
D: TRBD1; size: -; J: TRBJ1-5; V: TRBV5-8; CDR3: CASSNYRGEQPQHF; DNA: TGTGCCAGCAGCAACTACAGGGGGGAACAGCCCCAGCATTTT
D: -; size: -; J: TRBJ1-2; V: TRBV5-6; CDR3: CASRLLQGAGYTF; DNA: TGTGCCAGCAGGCTCCTACAAGGAGCAGGCTACACCTTC
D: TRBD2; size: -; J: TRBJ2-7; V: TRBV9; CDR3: CASSVGLAGTQKQYF; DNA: TGTGCCAGCAGCGTAGGGCTAGCGGGGACCCAAAAGCAGTACTTC
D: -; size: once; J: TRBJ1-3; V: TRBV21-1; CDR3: CASSKGRERTGGNTIYF; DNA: TGTGCCAGCAGCAAAGGGAGGGAGCGAACAGGTGGAAACACCATATATTTT
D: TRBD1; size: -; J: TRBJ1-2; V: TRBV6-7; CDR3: CASSYSGTDYGYTF; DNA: TGTGCCAGCAGTTACTCGGGGACAGACTATGGCTACACCTTC
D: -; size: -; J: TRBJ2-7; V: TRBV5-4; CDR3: CASRPEASSYEQYF; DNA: TGTGCCAGCCGTCCTGAGGCCAGCTCCTACGAGCAGTACTTC
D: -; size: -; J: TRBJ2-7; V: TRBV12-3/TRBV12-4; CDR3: CASSSGNGEQYF; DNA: TGTGCCAGCAGTTCCGGGAATGGGGAGCAGTACTTC
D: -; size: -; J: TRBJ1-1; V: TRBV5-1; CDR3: CASSLVAGNTEAFF; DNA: TGCGCCAGCAGCTTGGTGGCGGGGAACACTGAAGCTTTCTTT
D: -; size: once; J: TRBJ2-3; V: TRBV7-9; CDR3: CASSFSPGLKTSDTQYF; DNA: TGTGCCAGCAGCTTCAGCCCGGGACTCAAAACCTCAGATACGCAGTATTTT
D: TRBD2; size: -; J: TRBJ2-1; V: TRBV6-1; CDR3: CASSEALAGGYNEQFF; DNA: TGTGCCAGCAGTGAAGCGCTAGCGGGGGGGTACAATGAGCAGTTCTTC
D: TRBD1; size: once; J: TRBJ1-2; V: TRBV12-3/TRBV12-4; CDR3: CASSQDRVYGYTF; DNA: TGTGCCAGCAGCCAAGACAGGGTCTATGGCTACACCTTC
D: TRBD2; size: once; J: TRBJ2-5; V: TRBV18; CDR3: CASSPRTSGSPGETQYF; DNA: TGTGCCAGCTCACCACGGACTAGCGGGAGTCCAGGAGAGACCCAGTACTTC
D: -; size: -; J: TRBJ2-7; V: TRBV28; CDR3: CASTALGREQYF; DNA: TGTGCCAGCACCGCGCTAGGTAGGGAGCAGTACTTC
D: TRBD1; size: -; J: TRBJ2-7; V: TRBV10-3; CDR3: CAIKRTGDYEQYF; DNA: TGTGCCATCAAGCGGACAGGGGACTACGAGCAGTACTTC
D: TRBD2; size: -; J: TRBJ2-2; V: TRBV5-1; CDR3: CASSAQAGGFNTGELFF; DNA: TGCGCCAGCAGCGCCCAAGCGGGAGGGTTTAACACCGGGGAGCTGTTTTTT
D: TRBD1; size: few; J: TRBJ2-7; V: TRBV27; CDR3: CASSLGGGQGHEQYF; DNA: TGTGCCAGCAGTTTAGGAGGGGGACAGGGCCACGAGCAGTACTTC
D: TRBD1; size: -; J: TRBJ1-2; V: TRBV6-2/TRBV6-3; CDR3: CASSSYSGTGDYGYTF; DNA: TGTGCCAGCAGTTCCTATAGCGGGACAGGGGACTATGGCTACACCTTC
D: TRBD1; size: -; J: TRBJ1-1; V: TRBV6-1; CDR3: CASSEKKAGGYEAFF; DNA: TGTGCCAGCAGTGAAAAAAAGGCAGGGGGTTATGAAGCTTTCTTT
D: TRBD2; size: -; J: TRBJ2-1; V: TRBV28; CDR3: CASSVAGLSYNEQFF; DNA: TGTGCCAGCAGTGTAGCGGGACTCTCCTACAATGAGCAGTTCTTC
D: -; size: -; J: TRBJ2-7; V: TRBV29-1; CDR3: CSVMETNYEQYF; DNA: TGCAGCGTTATGGAGACCAACTACGAGCAGTACTTC
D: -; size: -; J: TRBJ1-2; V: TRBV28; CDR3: CASSLLKGGDGYTF; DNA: TGTGCCAGCAGCTTGTTAAAAGGGGGTGACGGCTACACCTTC
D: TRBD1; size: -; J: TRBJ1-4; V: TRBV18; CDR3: CASSPTGTGGLLTNEKLFF; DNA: TGTGCCAGCTCACCAACAGGGACAGGGGGCCTATTAACTAATGAAAAACTGTTTTTT
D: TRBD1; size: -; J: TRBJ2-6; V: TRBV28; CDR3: CASSYRTGVSGANVLTF; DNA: TGTGCCAGCAGCTACCGGACAGGAGTCTCTGGGGCCAACGTCCTGACTTTC
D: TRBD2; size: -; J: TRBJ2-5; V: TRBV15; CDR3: CATSSEGTSGRKTQYF; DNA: TGTGCCACCAGCAGCGAGGGGACTAGCGGGAGAAAGACCCAGTACTTC
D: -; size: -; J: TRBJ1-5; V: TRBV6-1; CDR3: CASSEDRIRNQPQHF; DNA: TGTGCCAGCAGTGAAGACAGGATAAGAAATCAGCCCCAGCATTTT
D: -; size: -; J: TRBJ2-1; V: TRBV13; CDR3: CASSSDSLVDEQFF; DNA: TGTGCCAGCAGCTCCGACAGTTTAGTGGATGAGCAGTTCTTC
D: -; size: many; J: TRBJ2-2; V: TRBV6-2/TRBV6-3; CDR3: CASSYGLTNTGELFF; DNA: TGTGCCAGCAGTTACGGGCTGACGAACACCGGGGAGCTGTTTTTT